The rows below give T cell receptor beta chains drawn from one sample of a study of T cell responses to AZD1222 COVID-19 vaccine. Sequenced by immunoSEQ multiplex PCR; TCRdb stores in-frame clones only, minus some. Here the sample spans under 150,000 clones, 85% to 95% being singletons. Sequences were derived from peripheral blood, sampled on day 0 of AZD1222 vaccination. The receptors were sampled from an adult in good health. Both conserved end residues are part of each CDR3. D genes are given only for firm matches.

d_gene | len | j_gene | v_gene | CDR3nt | CDR3aa
- | 16 | TRBJ1-5 | TRBV7-2 | TGTGCCAGCAGCTTAGAGTCCCGCAGGCAGGGTCAGCCCCAGCATTTT | CASSLESRRQGQPQHF
- | 15 | TRBJ2-1 | TRBV7-8 | TGTGCCAGCAGCTTAGGATGGACGGGCACCAATGAGCAGTTCTTC | CASSLGWTGTNEQFF
- | 14 | TRBJ2-1 | TRBV5-1 | TGCGCCAGCAGCTTGCCGTATACTAGATATGAGCAGTTCTTC | CASSLPYTRYEQFF
TRBD2 | 15 | TRBJ2-7 | TRBV11-2 | TGTGCCAGCAGCCGGGGAATAGGGGAGGGCTACGAGCAGTACTTC | CASSRGIGEGYEQYF
TRBD1 | 15 | TRBJ1-3 | TRBV18 | TGTGCCAGCTCACCGGCCCCGGACAGGGGGAACACCATATATTTT | CASSPAPDRGNTIYF
- | 14 | TRBJ2-7 | TRBV6-5 | TGTGCCAGCAGTTCAGGGATCTCAGTCTACGAGCAGTACTTC | CASSSGISVYEQYF
TRBD1 | 14 | TRBJ2-2 | TRBV5-4 | TGTGCCAGCAGCTCGACAGGGCACACCGGGGAGCTGTTTTTT | CASSSTGHTGELFF
- | 17 | TRBJ2-7 | TRBV7-6 | TGTGCCAGCAGCTTAGGACTTGGTTGGCCTGACTCCTACGAGCAGTACTTC | CASSLGLGWPDSYEQYF
- | 14 | TRBJ2-7 | TRBV9 | TGTGCCAGCAGCCCAAGCTGGGGAGACTACGAGCAGTACTTC | CASSPSWGDYEQYF
- | 12 | TRBJ2-4 | TRBV19 | TGTGCCAGTAGTATTTTGGGAAACATTCAGTACTTC | CASSILGNIQYF
- | 12 | TRBJ1-4 | TRBV5-1 | TGCGCCAGCAGCTTGCGGGGTGTAAAACTGTTTTTT | CASSLRGVKLFF
- | 15 | TRBJ1-2 | TRBV6-5 | TGTGCCAGCAGGCCGGCCCTAGGGCCTAACTATGGCTACACCTTC | CASRPALGPNYGYTF
- | 14 | TRBJ2-1 | TRBV20-1 | TGCAGTGCTAGTCCCGGGAGTCTCCTCGGTGAGCAGTTCTTC | CSASPGSLLGEQFF
TRBD1 | 16 | TRBJ2-2 | TRBV7-6 | TGTGCCAGCAGCCTAACCAACAGGGGGCGGACCGGGGAGCTGTTTTTT | CASSLTNRGRTGELFF
- | 10 | TRBJ2-1 | TRBV7-9 | TGTGCCAGCAGCTCCAATGAGCAGTTCTTC | CASSSNEQFF
TRBD2 | 16 | TRBJ2-2 | TRBV5-1 | TGCGCCAGCAGCTTGGGTCTAGCGGGGAACACCGGGGAGCTGTTTTTT | CASSLGLAGNTGELFF
TRBD1 | 16 | TRBJ2-2 | TRBV2 | TGTGCCATCCCGGGACAGGGGGCGAATTACACCGGGGAGCTGTTTTTT | CAIPGQGANYTGELFF
TRBD1 | 15 | TRBJ1-3 | TRBV18 | TGTGCCAGCTCACCACAGGGGGCCGGTGGAAACACCATATATTTT | CASSPQGAGGNTIYF
TRBD1 | 14 | TRBJ2-1 | TRBV7-8 | TGTGCCAGCCGCGGACAGGGGACTCCTAATGAGCAGTTCTTC | CASRGQGTPNEQFF
- | 15 | TRBJ2-3 | TRBV5-6 | TGTGCCAGCAGCGCCCAGGGTAGCGGCACAGATACGCAGTATTTT | CASSAQGSGTDTQYF
TRBD2 | 14 | TRBJ2-7 | TRBV9 | TGTGCCAGCAACGTCGGGGGGTCTCCCTACGAGCAGTACTTC | CASNVGGSPYEQYF
- | 18 | TRBJ2-2 | TRBV9 | TGTGCCAGCAGCGTAGAGGAGGGTGGAGGGGGAGACACCGGGGAGCTGTTTTTT | CASSVEEGGGGDTGELFF
TRBD1 | 13 | TRBJ1-1 | TRBV6-5 | TGTGCCAGCAGGATACAGGGGTCCACTGAAGCTTTCTTT | CASRIQGSTEAFF
TRBD1 | 15 | TRBJ1-3 | TRBV18 | TGTGCCAGCTCCCCAGGGGGCAACTCTGGAAACACCATATATTTT | CASSPGGNSGNTIYF